Presented here are 31 T cell receptor beta chains from one specimen sequenced in a study of control samples from healthy donors and cancer patients. The data were produced by immunoSEQ multiplex PCR, yet TCRdb's version contains in-frame clones alone and is incomplete. This sample has tens of thousands of clones, with about four fifths found just once. Sequenced material: PBMCs. All receptors derive from a man in his 70s with lung cancer.

The chain carries TRBV4-1 and TRBJ1-3, with 9 bases lining up with TRBD1. Germline V gene lookup returns CDR1 MGHRA and CDR2 YSYEKL. The CDR3 covers 15 residues. The trim removed 2 bases at V and 2 bases at J, leaving 1 base unmatched. CDR3 sequence: CASSQTGGAGNTIYF. The CDR3 bases are TGCGCCAGCAGCCAAACAGGGGGCGCTGGAAACACCATATATTTT.

This chain connects TRBV30 to TRBJ2-1; 8 nucleotides line up with TRBD1. The CDR3 extends over 12 amino acids. Losses at the gene ends were 3 bases for V and 14 bases for J; bases not matched to a gene: 9. Germline loops: CDR1 GTSNPN, CDR2 SVGIG (reference sequence). The CDR3 nucleotides are TGTGCCTGGAGATTTGACAGGGGCGCAGAGTTCTTC. It codes for CAWRFDRGAEFF.

V and J are TRBV4-2 and TRBJ2-3; D not certain. V was cut by 1 base and J by 4 bases, with 9 bases left in between. The CDR3 spans 14 residues. Per the germline V gene, CDR1 is LGHNA and CDR2 is YNFKEQ. CDR3 DNA: TGTGCCAGCAGCCAAGTGCTAGTTCCAGATACGCAGTATTTT. This gives the protein CASSQVLVPDTQYF.

This chain joins TRBV30 and TRBJ1-2; no reliable D call. The CDR3 runs to 15 residues. Germline V gene lookup returns CDR1 GTSNPN and CDR2 SVGIG (reference sequence). The V end lost 0 bases, the J end lost 0 bases, and 11 bases lay between the germline ends. The CDR3 sequence: CAWSVLRASNYGYTF. The CDR3 nucleotides are TGTGCCTGGAGTGTACTTAGGGCTTCTAACTATGGCTACACCTTC.

Only a few counts were recorded for this clone. The sample contains more than one DNA sequence encoding this CDR3. The V call is TRBV7-3, the J call TRBJ2-1; no firm D call. This CDR3 is built from 12 residues. CDR1 and CDR2 from the germline V gene are SGHTA and FQGTGA. V shed 0 bases and J shed 10 bases, with 7 bases lying between them. The CDR3 nucleotides are TGTGCCAGCAGCTTAACTGTAGGGGAGCAGTTCTTC. This translates into CASSLTVGEQFF. Drawing the rest from reference TRBV7-3 and TRBJ2-1, the complete variable domain is GAGVSQTPSNKVTEKGKYVELRCDPISGHTALYWYRQSLGQGPEFLIYFQGTGAADDSGLPNDRFFAVRPEGSVSTLKIQRTERGDSAVYLCASSLTVGEQFFGPGTRLTVL.

The chain carries TRBV6-5 and TRBJ2-7; 8 bases fit TRBD2. The length of the CDR3 is 15 residues. CDR1 MNHEY and CDR2 SVGAGI come from the germline V gene. The J segment lost 0 bases and the V segment lost 6 bases, leaving 7 bases of the junction unmatched. CDR3 DNA sequence: TGTGCCAGCAGAACCACTAGCGGACGCTCCTACGAGCAGTACTTC. It yields the protein CASRTTSGRSYEQYF.

The chain uses TRBV5-1 and TRBJ1-5; tentative D call: TRBD1 (6 bases). Germline values: CDR1 SGHRS, CDR2 YFSETQ. This CDR3 comprises 15 residues. V was pared by 5 bases and J by 1 base, with 13 bases between. The CDR3 here is CASSPQGMSNQPQHF. In nucleotides, the CDR3 is TGCGCCAGCAGTCCACAGGGAATGAGCAATCAGCCCCAGCATTTT.

The rearrangement joins TRBV21-1 to TRBJ1-5; the table's D call, TRBD1, has no DNA check behind it. TRBV21-1 counts as a pseudogene. This CDR3 has 16 amino acids. The CDR3 reads CASSKAIQFSNQPQHF. Here the CDR3 DNA reads TGTGCCAGCAGCAAAGCTATACAGTTTAGCAATCAGCCCCAGCATTTT.

V is TRBV19 and J is TRBJ2-2, with D tentatively TRBD1 (6 bases). The V and J ends lost 6 bases and 8 bases respectively, with 10 bases between them. Germline assignment: CDR1 LNHDA and CDR2 SQIVND (reference sequence). The CDR3 runs to 12 residues. CDR3 region: CASSPTGGELFF. The DNA for the CDR3 is TGTGCCAGTAGCCCAACAGGGGGGGAGCTGTTTTTT.

The V and J genes are TRBV21-1 and TRBJ1-5. TRBV21-1 is classified as a pseudogene. The CDR3 is 15 residues long. The CDR3 bases are TGTGCCAGCAGCAAAGGAACCGGTAGCAATCAGCCCCAGCATTTT. Its translation: CASSKGTGSNQPQHF.

The CDR3: CATSEGGHLNTEAFF. CDR3 sequence (DNA): TGTGCCACCAGTGAAGGGGGACATTTGAACACTGAAGCTTTCTTT. The chain uses TRBV24-1 and TRBJ1-1; D may be TRBD1 (6 bases). The V end lost 4 bases, the J end lost 0 bases, and 11 bases lay between the germline ends. The CDR3 extends over 15 amino acids. Germline V gene lookup returns CDR1 KGHDR and CDR2 SFDVKD.

The CDR3 region is CASSLGGPPGYTF. DNA for the CDR3: TGTGCCAGCAGCTTAGGAGGGCCGCCTGGCTACACCTTC. The V and J genes are TRBV7-8 and TRBJ1-2; D remains ambiguous. CDR1 and CDR2 (germline): SGHVS, FQNEAQ. The V and J ends lost 1 base and 7 bases respectively, with 10 bases between them. The CDR3 spans 13 residues.

This sequence joins TRBV27 and TRBJ1-2; TRBD1 aligns across 9 bases. The CDR3 length is 15 residues. Losses at the gene ends were 0 bases for V and 5 bases for J; bases not matched to a gene: 4. Germline loops: CDR1 MNHEY, CDR2 SMNVEV (reference sequence). CDR3 sequence (DNA): TGTGCCAGCAGTTTATCTCAGGGGACAGGGTATGGCTACACCTTC. Protein: CASSLSQGTGYGYTF.

The chain carries TRBV5-1 and TRBJ2-1; TRBD2 is a possible D gene (5 bases). The germline gives CDR1 SGHRS, CDR2 YFSETQ. V was shortened by 4 bases and J by 2 bases, with 19 bases between the two germline ends. The CDR3 totals 17 residues. CDR3 protein: CASSLHPGWTPYNEQFF. CDR3 in DNA: TGCGCCAGCAGCCTCCACCCCGGGTGGACTCCCTACAATGAGCAGTTCTTC.

V usage is TRBV6-6 and J usage is TRBJ2-2; 7 bases are shared with TRBD1. Per germline, CDR1 MNHNY and CDR2 SVGAGI (reference sequence). Trimming at V came to 5 bases and at J to 4 bases, leaving 4 bases not matched to a gene. CDR3 size: 14 residues. The CDR3 spells CASSTTGPTGELFF. The CDR3 DNA is TGTGCCAGCAGTACGACAGGGCCCACCGGGGAGCTGTTTTTT.

The count of this clone is one. V usage is TRBV27 and J usage is TRBJ1-2; D gene uncertain. This CDR3 is 12 amino acids long. Trimming cost V 2 bases and J 7 bases, with 8 bases left between them. Germline V gene sequence: CDR1 MNHEY, CDR2 SMNVEV (reference sequence). CDR3 bases: TGTGCCAGCAGTTTACGGGGTGGTGGCTACACCTTC. It translates to CASSLRGGGYTF.

The chain couples TRBV6-6 to TRBJ1-2, with 12 bases fitting TRBD1. The CDR3 is 16 residues long. CDR1 is MNHNY and CDR2 is SVGAGI in the germline V gene (reference sequence). V shed 5 bases, J shed 6 bases, and the junction held 10 bases outside the gene matches. CDR3 protein: CASSRDRGPHLDGYTF. DNA of the CDR3: TGTGCCAGCAGTAGGGACAGGGGGCCCCATTTGGATGGCTACACCTTC.

J is TRBJ1-2 and V is TRBV5-8, with D uncertain. V dropped 1 base and J dropped 8 bases, with 12 bases sitting between them. Germline assignment: CDR1 SGHTS and CDR2 YDEGEE. There are 13 residues in the CDR3. DNA for the CDR3: TGTGCCAGCAGCTTGTCGCGCACCGGAGGCTACACCTTC. Translation gives CASSLSRTGGYTF.

This clone was counted between two and nine times. The chain couples TRBV10-2 to TRBJ2-7, with no clear D. This CDR3 is built from 11 residues. The germline gives CDR1 WSHSY, CDR2 SAAADI. V lost 6 bases and J 2 bases, leaving 5 bases between the germline ends. The CDR3 sequence: CASSITYEQYF. CDR3 coding DNA: TGCGCCAGCAGCATCACCTACGAGCAGTACTTC.

The chain employs TRBV11-2 and TRBJ2-1; no reliable D call. Germline V gene data show CDR1 as SGHAT and CDR2 as FQNNGV. Trimming cost V 2 bases and J 6 bases, with 8 bases left between them. This CDR3 is 13 amino acids long. The CDR3 nucleotides are TGTGCCAGCAGCTTAATGAGGATCAATGAGCAGTTCTTC. Translation gives CASSLMRINEQFF.

The J gene is TRBJ2-7, the V gene TRBV4-3; 9 nucleotides agree with TRBD1. The CDR3 consists of 15 residues. Germline V gives CDR1 LGHNA, CDR2 YSLEER. The V and J ends lost 1 base and 6 bases, in that order; junction bases with no gene match: 7. CDR3: CASSQGSDRGSEQYF. The CDR3 region has the DNA TGCGCCAGCAGCCAAGGGTCGGACAGGGGATCCGAGCAGTACTTC.

V and J are TRBV2 and TRBJ2-1, with 7 bases that match TRBD2. CDR3 length: 13 amino acids. Germline CDR1 SNHLY, CDR2 FYNNEI. With 6 bases clipped from V and 7 bases from J, the junction kept 6 bases outside the gene matches. CDR3 residues: CASRGGFWNEQFF. The CDR3 nucleotides are TGTGCCAGCAGGGGAGGGTTTTGGAATGAGCAGTTCTTC.

The chain uses TRBV5-1 and TRBJ2-1; no firm D call. Trimming cost V 1 base and J 5 bases, with 10 bases left between them. This CDR3 contains 14 residues. CDR1 is SGHRS and CDR2 is YFSETQ in the germline V gene. As DNA, the CDR3 is TGCGCCAGCAGCTTGCGAGGTTTGAACAATGAGCAGTTCTTC. This gives the protein CASSLRGLNNEQFF.

The chain joins TRBV7-3 to TRBJ2-5, with D maybe TRBD1 (6 bases). V lost 3 bases and J 2 bases, leaving 7 bases between the germline ends. CDR1 is SGHTA, CDR2 FQGTGA, per germline. This CDR3 spans 13 amino acids. This chain's CDR3 is CASSLDRQETQYF. In DNA, the CDR3 is TGTGCCAGCAGCTTGGACAGACAAGAGACCCAGTACTTC. The whole variable domain, filled in from reference TRBV7-3 and TRBJ2-5, reads GAGVSQTPSNKVTEKGKYVELRCDPISGHTALYWYRQSLGQGPEFLIYFQGTGAADDSGLPNDRFFAVRPEGSVSTLKIQRTERGDSAVYLCASSLDRQETQYFGPGTRLLVL.

The chain links TRBV5-1 to TRBJ1-3; D gene uncertain. The ends were cut back, 4 bases at V and 4 bases at J, with 12 bases in the middle. The CDR3 consists of 14 residues. From germline, CDR1 is SGHRS and CDR2 YFSETQ. CDR3 sequence: CASSRDGLGNTIYF. CDR3 nucleotide sequence: TGCGCCAGCAGCCGTGACGGCCTCGGAAACACCATATATTTT.

The chain has TRBV2 and TRBJ2-7, with 10 nucleotides matching TRBD2. V lost 8 bases and J lost 1; bases outside the gene matches: 2. Germline CDR1 is SNHLY and CDR2 is FYNNEI. CDR3 length: 13 residues. The CDR3 DNA is TGTGCCAGCCTTAGCGGGGGGTCCTACGAGCAGTACTTC. Protein product: CASLSGGSYEQYF.

V and J are TRBV6-5 and TRBJ1-3; D is ambiguous. The germline CDR1 and CDR2 sequences are MNHEY and SVGAGI. V gave up 6 bases and J gave up 4 bases, with 7 bases separating them. This CDR3 is built from 12 residues. The CDR3 reads CASRGLGNTIYF. CDR3 sequence (DNA): TGTGCCAGCAGGGGATTAGGAAACACCATATATTTT.

The table lists this clone with a few counts. V and J are TRBV30 and TRBJ2-1; D uncertain. CDR1 is GTSNPN and CDR2 is SVGIG in the germline V gene (reference sequence). The CDR3 is 11 amino acids. Trimming left V 2 bases short and J 10 bases short, with 9 bases between. The CDR3 here is CAWSRSGEQFF. The CDR3 nucleotides are TGTGCCTGGAGTCGTTCTGGGGAGCAGTTCTTC.

The CDR3 loop reads CASKRQEVSYEQYF. In DNA form, the CDR3 reads TGTGCCAGCAAGAGACAGGAGGTCTCCTACGAGCAGTACTTC. The rearrangement links TRBV2 to TRBJ2-7; maybe TRBD1 (6 bases). The CDR3 sequence is 14 residues long. V was trimmed by 7 bases and J by 0 bases, leaving 13 bases between them. Germline V CDR1 and CDR2: SNHLY, FYNNEI.

The chain combines TRBV7-6 with TRBJ1-5; the D is unclear. V was cut by 5 bases and J by 2 bases, with 10 bases left in between. CDR3 length equals 14 residues. Germline V gene data show CDR1 as SGHVS and CDR2 as FNYEAQ. The CDR3 sequence: CASSPGLGNQPQHF. As DNA, the CDR3 is TGTGCCAGCAGCCCTGGTTTGGGCAATCAGCCCCAGCATTTT.

The chain employs TRBV9 and TRBJ2-7; a possible D gene is TRBD2 (6 bases). The CDR3 is made up of 15 amino acids. V was clipped by 3 bases and J by 6 bases, with 19 bases between them. Germline lookup yields CDR1 SGDLS and CDR2 YYNGEE. The CDR3 bases are TGTGCCAGCAGCGCGGGAGTAGGGCTCTACTTCGAGCAGTACTTC. This encodes CASSAGVGLYFEQYF.